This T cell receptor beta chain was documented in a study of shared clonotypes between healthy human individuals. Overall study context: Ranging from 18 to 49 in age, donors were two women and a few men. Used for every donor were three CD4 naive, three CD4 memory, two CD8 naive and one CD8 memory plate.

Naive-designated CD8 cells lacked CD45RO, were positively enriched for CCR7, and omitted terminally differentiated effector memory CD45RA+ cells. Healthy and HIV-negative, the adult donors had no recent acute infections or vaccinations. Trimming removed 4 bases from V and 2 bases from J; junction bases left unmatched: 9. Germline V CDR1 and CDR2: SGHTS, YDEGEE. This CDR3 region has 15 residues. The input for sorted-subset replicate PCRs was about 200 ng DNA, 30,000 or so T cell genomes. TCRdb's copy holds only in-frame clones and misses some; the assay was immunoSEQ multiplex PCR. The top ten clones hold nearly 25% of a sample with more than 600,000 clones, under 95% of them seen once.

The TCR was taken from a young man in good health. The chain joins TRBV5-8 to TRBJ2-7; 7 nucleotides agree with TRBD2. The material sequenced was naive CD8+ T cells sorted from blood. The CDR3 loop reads CASSRPREEPYEQYF. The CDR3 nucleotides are TGTGCCAGCAGCCGACCCCGGGAGGAGCCCTACGAGCAGTACTTC.